This T cell receptor beta chain was captured in a study of cytomegalovirus exposure and HLA in healthy donors. Points from the study as a whole: It was 160 or so TCR beta chains that were listed as cytomegalovirus-associated. The majority of TCR sequences were rare, yet some public TCRs appeared in many donors. Both high specificity and high sensitivity reportedly marked the classifier's diagnosis of cytomegalovirus status.

The protocol was immunoSEQ multiplex PCR, while the TCRdb copy is restricted to in-frame clones and leaves out a portion. The table has tens of thousands of clones, approximately 95% seen once. The CDR3 has 15 amino acids. Germline CDR1 MDHEN, CDR2 SYDVKM. V dropped 5 bases and J dropped 1; count of bases not matched to a gene: 7. Comments on this clone: Its cognate antigen is unknown.

The V gene is TRBV28, the J gene TRBJ1-1; 7 bases agree with TRBD1. Sequenced sample: PBMCs. This TCR was recovered from a woman aged 18-35 years in good health and CMV-seronegative. CDR3 bases: TGTGCCAGCAGTCCTGGAGACAGGGCGAACACTGAAGCTTTCTTT. Amino acid sequence: CASSPGDRANTEAFF.